Below, 30 T cell receptor beta chains from the same sample are listed, as sequenced in a study of cytomegalovirus exposure and HLA in healthy donors. Both 60 Vbeta primers and 13 Jbeta primers went into the PCR. Measured with immunoSEQ multiplex PCR; TCRdb has only the in-frame clones, and not every one. The profile shows some 100,000 clones, around 74% of them singletons. The sequencing input was PBMCs. Receptors were obtained from a woman aged 40-49 years in good health and CMV-seronegative.

The rearrangement joins TRBV7-2 to TRBJ2-5; 10 nucleotides match TRBD2. The CDR3 is 15 amino acids. V was pared by 1 base and J by 2 bases, with 1 base of the junction left unmatched. Germline CDR1 SGHTA, CDR2 FQGNSA. As DNA, the CDR3 is TGTGCCAGCAGCTTAGTTAGCGGGGGGCAAGAGACCCAGTACTTC. It yields the protein CASSLVSGGQETQYF. The full variable domain, in which reference TRBV7-2 and TRBJ2-5 provide the parts outside the CDR3, is GAGVSQSPSNKVTEKGKDVELRCDPISGHTALYWYRQSLGQGLEFLIYFQGNSAPDKSGLPSDRFSAERTGGSVSTLTIQRTQQEDSAVYLCASSLVSGGQETQYFGPGTRLLVL.

The V gene is TRBV4-3, the J gene TRBJ2-5; D is unresolved. V was clipped by 0 bases and J by 5 bases, with 7 bases between them. This CDR3 has 13 residues. Germline V gene data show CDR1 as LGHNA and CDR2 as YSLEER. The CDR3 nucleotides read TGCGCCAGCAGCCAAGATCTTATGGAGACCCAGTACTTC. It encodes CASSQDLMETQYF.

The genes are TRBV25-1 and TRBJ1-6; 7 nucleotides agree with TRBD1. Per the germline V gene, CDR1 is MGHDK and CDR2 is SYGVNS. V shed 1 base and J 4 bases; nucleotides not matched to a gene: 4. The CDR3 spans 16 residues. The CDR3 sequence is CASSEFKGQYNSPLHF. Here the CDR3 DNA reads TGTGCCAGCAGTGAATTTAAGGGACAGTATAATTCACCCCTCCACTTT.

The rearrangement joins TRBV14 to TRBJ2-5; 9 positions match TRBD1. CDR1 and CDR2 (germline): SGHDN, FVKESK. This CDR3 is built from 17 residues. Unmatched junction bases numbered 13, after V lost 1 base and J lost 7 bases. Here the CDR3 DNA reads TGTGCCAGCAGCCAAGGGAGACAGGGGGTAACGAGTGGGACCCAGTACTTC. This translates into CASSQGRQGVTSGTQYF.

The chain has TRBV29-1 and TRBJ2-7; D is possibly TRBD2 (5 bases). CDR3 length: 12 amino acids. Germline V CDR1 and CDR2: SQVTM, ANQGSEA. V was trimmed by 5 bases and J by 2 bases, leaving 10 bases between them. CDR3 nucleotide sequence: TGCAGCGTTCTCCGGACTGCCTACGAGCAGTACTTC. It codes for CSVLRTAYEQYF.

As for this clone: Other DNA sequences within the sample encode an identical CDR3. This sequence joins TRBV7-9 and TRBJ1-2, with D perhaps TRBD1 (5 bases). The germline gives CDR1 SEHNR, CDR2 FQNEAQ (reference sequence). The CDR3 extends over 12 amino acids. V lost 5 bases, J lost 4 bases, and 8 bases lay in between. The CDR3 is CASSPDSYGYTF. DNA for the CDR3: TGTGCCAGCAGCCCTGACAGCTATGGCTACACCTTC.

The gene calls are TRBV6-1 and TRBJ1-4; possible D gene TRBD1, 5 bases. The V and J ends lost 9 bases and 0 bases respectively, with 14 bases between them. This CDR3 spans 15 amino acids. The V gene's germline CDR1 is MNHNS and CDR2 SASEGT. The CDR3 region is CASVGARATNEKLFF. CDR3 nucleotide sequence: TGTGCCAGTGTTGGGGCCCGCGCAACTAATGAAAAACTGTTTTTT.

Written as DNA, the CDR3 is TGTGCCAGCAGCTCGATAGCGGGGGGCCTCCAAGAGACCCAGTACTTC. It specifies CASSSIAGGLQETQYF. The chain is built from TRBV5-4 and TRBJ2-5; 10 bases agree with TRBD2. The CDR3 has 16 amino acids. Germline CDR1 and CDR2: SGHNT and YYREEE (reference sequence). V was pared by 3 bases and J by 1 base, with 6 bases of the junction left unmatched. Looking up the rest from reference TRBV5-4 and TRBJ2-5 gives the full variable domain: ETGVTQSPTHLIKTRGQQVTLRCSSQSGHNTVSWYQQALGQGPQFIFQYYREEENGRGNFPPRFSGLQFPNYSSELNVNALELDDSALYLCASSSIAGGLQETQYFGPGTRLLVL.

This chain joins TRBV18 and TRBJ2-5, with 7 positions matching TRBD2. The junction had 9 bases not matched to a gene; V was cut back by 1 base and J by 7 bases. Germline CDR1 KGHSH, CDR2 LQKENI. This CDR3 spans 15 amino acids. In DNA form, the CDR3 reads TGTGCCAGCTCACCACGACTAGCACCCGAGGGGACCCAGTACTTC. Residues: CASSPRLAPEGTQYF. Filled out from reference TRBV18 and TRBJ2-5, the complete variable domain reads NAGVMQNPRHLVRRRGQEARLRCSPMKGHSHVYWYRQLPEEGLKFMVYLQKENIIDESGMPKERFSAEFPKEGPSILRIQQVVRGDSAAYFCASSPRLAPEGTQYFGPGTRLLVL.

Points on this clone: One junction end does not reproduce the germline sequence, and a read error may be involved. The same CDR3 arises from other DNA sequences in this sample as well. The chain recombines TRBV7-2 with TRBJ1-6; D unresolved. CDR1 SGHTA and CDR2 FQGNSA come from the germline V gene. CDR3 length: 16 amino acids. The chain's CDR3 is CASSLDGEIYNSPLHF. CDR3 DNA sequence: TGTGCCAGCAGCTTAGACGGAGAGATCTATAATTCCCCCCTCCACTTT.

The chain is built from TRBV21-1 and TRBJ1-6; the table names TRBD1, a call not compared with the DNA. TRBV21-1 is a pseudogene. The CDR3 sequence is 15 residues long. CDR3 in DNA: TGTGCCAGCGGTGCGGGACAGAGGTTTCGGTCACCCCTCCACTTT. Translating it yields CASGAGQRFRSPLHF.

The chain carries TRBV5-1 and TRBJ2-1, with 8 bases identical to TRBD2. Germline assignment: CDR1 SGHRS and CDR2 YFSETQ. The CDR3 consists of 15 residues. Trimming cost V 7 bases and J 8 bases; bases outside gene matches: 14. The CDR3 spells CASGPERGPVYEQFF. The DNA of the CDR3 is TGCGCCAGCGGCCCCGAGCGGGGGCCCGTCTATGAGCAGTTCTTC.

The chain combines TRBV14 with TRBJ2-7; 8 bases agree with TRBD2. Germline V gives CDR1 SGHDN, CDR2 FVKESK. J was trimmed by 0 bases and V by 4 bases; bases with no gene match: 14. The CDR3 extends over 18 amino acids. Here the CDR3 reads CASSPVLLAGLTSYEQYF. Here the CDR3 DNA reads TGTGCCAGCAGCCCCGTCCTCTTAGCGGGATTAACCTCCTACGAGCAGTACTTC.

This clone was found once. The chain combines TRBV2 with TRBJ2-2, with D maybe TRBD2 (6 bases). Per the germline V gene, CDR1 is SNHLY and CDR2 is FYNNEI. CDR3 length: 17 residues. V lost 1 base and J lost 2, with 14 bases in between. The CDR3, as DNA: TGTGCCAGCAGTGAAGGGGGGTGGAGGGAAAACACCGGGGAGCTGTTTTTT. The encoded protein is CASSEGGWRENTGELFF.

The V and J genes are TRBV11-2 and TRBJ2-3; D not certain. The germline V gene has CDR1 SGHAT and CDR2 FQNNGV. V lost 6 bases, J lost 2 bases, and 15 bases lay in between. The CDR3 is made up of 15 amino acids. CDR3 sequence (DNA): TGTGCCAGCAGTCAACTTGGCGGCTACACAGATACGCAGTATTTT. This translates into CASSQLGGYTDTQYF.

The chain links TRBV4-3 to TRBJ2-7, with 7 bases identical to TRBD2. The CDR3 consists of 15 residues. Germline CDR1 LGHNA, CDR2 YSLEER. V lost 3 bases to trimming and J lost 0 bases; unmatched junction nucleotides: 5. CDR3 bases: TGCGCCAGCAGCCAGGAGGGAGGGAGCTCCTACGAGCAGTACTTC. Encoded protein: CASSQEGGSSYEQYF.

The chain has TRBV6-4 and TRBJ2-4; D is perhaps TRBD2 (6 bases). The CDR3 sequence is 20 residues long. Trimming pared 0 bases from V and 0 bases from J, leaving 21 bases between. Germline V lookup: CDR1 MRHNA, CDR2 SNTAGT. CDR3 sequence: CASSDSRRLTGVLAKNIQYF. The DNA for the CDR3 is TGTGCCAGCAGTGACTCGCGTCGGCTTACGGGGGTACTAGCCAAAAACATTCAGTACTTC.

The J gene is TRBJ1-2, the V gene TRBV30; 7 bases are shared with TRBD1. Trimming removed 2 bases from V and 6 bases from J; junction bases left unmatched: 12. Germline-derived CDR1 and CDR2 are GTSNPN and SVGIG (reference sequence). The CDR3 totals 15 residues. The CDR3 DNA follows: TGTGCCTGGAGTCCCTCAGGGGGGCGGATGGATGGCTACACCTTC. Amino acids: CAWSPSGGRMDGYTF.

The chain is built from TRBV4-3 and TRBJ1-5; tentative D call: TRBD1 (6 bases). CDR1 LGHNA and CDR2 YSLEER come from the germline V gene. The V end was cut by 0 bases, the J end by 7 bases, with 7 bases between. This CDR3 has 13 residues. The CDR3 DNA reads as TGCGCCAGCAGCCAAGAGAGGGGGCAGCCCCAGCATTTT. Protein product: CASSQERGQPQHF.

As to this clone: Distinct nucleotide sequences in the sample also encode this CDR3. The J gene is TRBJ1-2, the V gene TRBV2; perhaps TRBD1 as D (6 bases). The CDR3 contains 15 residues. The germline CDR1 and CDR2 sequences are SNHLY and FYNNEI. Between the trimmed V and J ends, which lost 3 bases and 3 bases, there was a span of 14 bases. This CDR3 reads CASSESAGVDYGYTF. CDR3 DNA sequence: TGTGCCAGCAGTGAGTCGGCAGGGGTTGACTATGGCTACACCTTC.

This chain uses TRBV14 with TRBJ1-2; D is undetermined. The CDR3 is 11 amino acids. The V gene lost 1 base and the J gene lost 8 bases, with 5 bases spanning the gap. CDR1 SGHDN and CDR2 FVKESK come from the germline V gene. CDR3 sequence (DNA): TGTGCCAGCAGCCAAGGAGAGGGCTACACCTTC. Protein product: CASSQGEGYTF. The full variable domain, completed using reference TRBV14 and TRBJ1-2, is EAGVTQFPSHSVIEKGQTVTLRCDPISGHDNLYWYRRVMGKEIKFLLHFVKESKQDESGMPNNRFLAERTGGTYSTLKVQPAELEDSGVYFCASSQGEGYTFGSGTRLTVV.

This clone appeared a single time. The chain links TRBV5-5 to TRBJ2-5, with a possible D match to TRBD1 (8 bases). This CDR3 region has 16 residues. Germline values: CDR1 SGHKS, CDR2 YYEKEE (reference sequence). V shed 3 bases and J shed 2 bases, with 17 bases lying between them. CDR3 protein: CASSSATGGLQETQYF. The CDR3, as DNA: TGTGCCAGCAGCTCCGCAACAGGGGGACTACAAGAGACCCAGTACTTC. Looking up the rest from reference TRBV5-5 and TRBJ2-5 gives the full variable domain: DAGVTQSPTHLIKTRGQQVTLRCSPISGHKSVSWYQQVLGQGPQFIFQYYEKEERGRGNFPDRFSARQFPNYSSELNVNALLLGDSALYLCASSSATGGLQETQYFGPGTRLLVL.

This clone was picked up a small number of times. The chain has TRBV27 and TRBJ2-1; 7 positions match TRBD2. J gave up 2 bases and V 5 bases, and 3 bases lay outside the gene matches. CDR1 is MNHEY and CDR2 is SMNVEV in the germline V gene (reference sequence). This CDR3 has 14 residues. In DNA form, the CDR3 reads TGTGCCAGCAGTGCTAGCGGTCCCTACAATGAGCAGTTCTTC. Translation gives CASSASGPYNEQFF.

V gene TRBV2 combines with J gene TRBJ2-5; possible D gene TRBD2, 5 bases. The length of the CDR3 is 12 residues. Germline assignment: CDR1 SNHLY and CDR2 FYNNEI. Deletions cut 7 bases from V and 7 bases from J, with 13 bases between. The chain's CDR3 is CASIRARGTQYF. DNA of the CDR3: TGTGCCAGCATTAGGGCTCGGGGGACCCAGTACTTC. The whole variable domain, remainder taken from reference TRBV2 and TRBJ2-5, is EPEVTQTPSHQVTQMGQEVILRCVPISNHLYFYWYRQILGQKVEFLVSFYNNEISEKSEIFDDQFSVERPDGSNFTLKIRSTKLEDSAMYFCASIRARGTQYFGPGTRLLVL.

The gene calls are TRBV2 and TRBJ2-1, with D unclear. Germline V lookup: CDR1 SNHLY, CDR2 FYNNEI. This CDR3 spans 16 amino acids. Trimming took off 2 bases at V and 4 bases at J, with 15 bases between the two ends. As DNA, the CDR3 is TGTGCCAGCAGTGAAAGCCCCGTGAGGCTTTACAATGAGCAGTTCTTC. Amino acids: CASSESPVRLYNEQFF.

The chain is built from TRBV7-2 and TRBJ1-2; D not certain. Per germline, CDR1 SGHTA and CDR2 FQGNSA. The CDR3 is 14 amino acids. The V end was cut by 5 bases, the J end by 0 bases, with 10 bases between. Here the CDR3 DNA reads TGTGCCAGCAGCCCTTCCGGGTCTAACTATGGCTACACCTTC. It yields the protein CASSPSGSNYGYTF.

The chain uses TRBV11-3 and TRBJ2-3; 9 bases agree with TRBD1. V trimming: 6 bases; J trimming: 3 bases; junction bases outside the gene matches: 16. The V gene's germline CDR1 is SGHNT and CDR2 YENEEA. This CDR3 is built from 18 residues. DNA for the CDR3: TGTGCCAGCAGAATTATCAGCCCGGGACAGGGCATTACAGATACGCAGTATTTT. This gives the protein CASRIISPGQGITDTQYF.

The chain employs TRBV13 and TRBJ2-5, with 12 bases identical to TRBD2. This CDR3 has 16 amino acids. After removal of 5 bases from V and 4 bases from J, the junction contained 8 bases not matched to a gene. Germline V gene sequence: CDR1 PRHDT, CDR2 FYEKMQ (reference sequence). The CDR3 DNA is TGTGCCAGCAGCCCCCGACTAGCGGGAGAAGGAGAGACCCAGTACTTC. This gives the protein CASSPRLAGEGETQYF.

The chain uses TRBV2 and TRBJ2-4, with no clear D. V was trimmed by 5 bases and J by 10 bases, leaving 9 bases between them. CDR3 length: 11 amino acids. From germline, CDR1 is SNHLY and CDR2 FYNNEI. Written as DNA, the CDR3 is TGTGCCAGCAGTCCGGTGTGGATTCAGTACTTC. This gives the protein CASSPVWIQYF.

This clone has more than one count but fewer than ten. This rearrangement joins TRBV11-2 to TRBJ2-7; unclear D gene. V was pared by 1 base and J by 2 bases, with 15 bases between. CDR1 is SGHAT and CDR2 is FQNNGV in the germline V gene. The CDR3 loop spans 16 amino acids. For the CDR3, the DNA is TGTGCCAGCAGCTTAGTTTCGACAATTCTTCCCTACGAGCAGTACTTC. Translating it yields CASSLVSTILPYEQYF.